These T cell receptor beta chains were read from a single sample in a study of blood T cell repertoires in COVID-19. Using immunoSEQ multiplex PCR, the repertoire was profiled, and TCRdb retains in-frame clones only, with some absent. The data hold some 150,000 clones, with 82% observed a single time. The sample was peripheral blood. These receptor sequences come from a woman in her 70s with acute or convalescent COVID-19. CDR3s include the opening cysteine and the closing phenylalanine or tryptophan. The order of the fields is D gene, V gene, J gene, clone size, CDR3 DNA, CDR3 protein. D genes are given only for firm matches. Clone size, where shown, is once, few, many, or a class for clones that have expanded.

>TRBD2|TRBV7-9|TRBJ2-1|-
TGTGCCAGCAGCTTAGCCCTGGGTTTAGCGGGAGACAATGAGCAGTTCTTC
CASSLALGLAGDNEQFF
>-|TRBV7-2|TRBJ2-3|once
TGTGCCAGCAGCTTACAGGGAACCACAGATACGCAGTATTTT
CASSLQGTTDTQYF
>TRBD1|TRBV28|TRBJ1-3|-
TGTGCCAGCAGTTTAAACAGGGGGTATGGAAACACCATATATTTT
CASSLNRGYGNTIYF
>TRBD2|TRBV15|TRBJ2-3|-
TGTGCCACCAGCAGAGTTACCGTTAGGGGCGGGGGGGCCAAAGATACGCAGTATTTT
CATSRVTVRGGGAKDTQYF
>TRBD1|TRBV6-5|TRBJ2-7|-
TGTGCCAGCAGCCGGACAGGGAGAGGCGAGCAGTACTTC
CASSRTGRGEQYF
>TRBD2|TRBV6-5|TRBJ2-1|many
TGTGCCAGCAGTCGGGGACTAGCTAACAATGAGCAGTTCTTC
CASSRGLANNEQFF
>-|TRBV5-5|TRBJ2-7|-
TGTGCCAGCAGCTTGAATGGGCTTCCCTCCTACGAGCAGTACTTC
CASSLNGLPSYEQYF
>-|TRBV9|TRBJ1-2|-
TGTGCCAGCAGCGTAGAGGACTTACAGGGTTATGGCTACACCTTC
CASSVEDLQGYGYTF
>-|TRBV7-2|TRBJ2-6|once
TGTGCCAGCAGCCAAAGGGGGTCTGGGGCCAACGTCCTGACTTTC
CASSQRGSGANVLTF
>-|TRBV19|TRBJ2-2|-
TGTGCCAGTAGTATAGGCCGCCGAGTTGGAGTAAACACCGGGGAGCTGTTTTTT
CASSIGRRVGVNTGELFF
>TRBD2|TRBV19|TRBJ2-3|once
TGTGCCAGTAGTACGGGAGGCCGAAATACGCAGTATTTT
CASSTGGRNTQYF
>-|TRBV5-1|TRBJ2-7|-
TGCGCCAGCAGCTTGTTGGCGGGAAGTGGTCACGAGCAGTACTTC
CASSLLAGSGHEQYF
>-|TRBV11-2|TRBJ1-6|once
TGTGCCAGCAGCTTAAGGCCAGGGAATTCACCCCTCCACTTT
CASSLRPGNSPLHF
>-|TRBV2|TRBJ1-1|-
TGTGCCAGCACGGCCACCGAGGGCACTGAAGCTTTCTTT
CASTATEGTEAFF
>-|TRBV10-3|TRBJ2-2|-
TGTGCCATCAGTGAGTCGTTACCTACGAACACCGGGGAGCTGTTTTTT
CAISESLPTNTGELFF
>TRBD1|TRBV7-3|TRBJ1-1|-
TGTGCCAGCAGCAAACAGGGGGCGGCTGAAGCTTTCTTT
CASSKQGAAEAFF
>TRBD2|TRBV13|TRBJ2-1|-
TGTGCCAGCAGCTCCCCTGGTGAGGGAGGGATCCATGAGCAGTTCTTC
CASSSPGEGGIHEQFF
>TRBD2|TRBV5-6|TRBJ2-5|-
TGTGCCAGCAGCTTGGGACTAGCGGGGGGGCTCGAGACCCAGTACTTC
CASSLGLAGGLETQYF
>-|TRBV18|TRBJ2-1|-
TGTGCCAGCTCACCAATATTAGACAATGAGCAGTTCTTC
CASSPILDNEQFF
>-|TRBV28|TRBJ1-1|-
TGTGCCAGCAGTCAACTTCAGGGGATACCTGAAGCTTTCTTT
CASSQLQGIPEAFF
>-|TRBV11-3|TRBJ2-2|-
TGTGCCAGCGAGGGGTCAAGGGGGTCCGGGGAGCTGTTTTTT
CASEGSRGSGELFF
>TRBD1|TRBV5-1|TRBJ1-2|-
TGCGCCAGCAGCCAACTGACAGGGGATCCGAGTGGCTACACCTTC
CASSQLTGDPSGYTF
>-|TRBV5-8|TRBJ1-2|-
TGTGCCAGCAGCCACGGTGTGCCCTATGGCTACACCTTC
CASSHGVPYGYTF
>TRBD2|TRBV10-2|TRBJ2-1|-
TGCGCCAGCAGTATGTCGGGAGGGGCCTACAATGAGCAGTTCTTC
CASSMSGGAYNEQFF
>-|TRBV9|TRBJ1-3|few
TGTGCCAGCAGCTACGGGTCACCCCTTTACTCTGGAAACACCATATATTTT
CASSYGSPLYSGNTIYF
>TRBD1|TRBV6-1|TRBJ2-7|-
TGTGCCAGCAGTGAACCGACAGGGGTTAACTACGAGCAGTACTTC
CASSEPTGVNYEQYF
>-|TRBV5-6|TRBJ2-6|-
TGTGCCAGCAGCCTCTCTGGGGCCAACGTCCTGACTTTC
CASSLSGANVLTF
>-|TRBV19|TRBJ1-2|-
TGTGCCAGTACTATGACTGACTATGGCTACACCTTC
CASTMTDYGYTF
>TRBD1|TRBV6-5|TRBJ1-5|-
TGTGCCAGCAGTTCGACAGGGTATAGCAATCAGCCCCAGCATTTT
CASSSTGYSNQPQHF
>TRBD2|TRBV6-5|TRBJ2-1|-
TGTGCCAGCAGTTACAGTGCGGGGGTTGAGCAGTTCTTC
CASSYSAGVEQFF
>-|TRBV9|TRBJ1-3|-
TGTGCCAGCACTCCTACTCACTCCGGAAACACCATATATTTT
CASTPTHSGNTIYF
>TRBD1|TRBV7-9|TRBJ1-4|-
TGTGCCAGCAGCTTATTCCGGACAGGGGGCAAGAATGAAAAACTGTTTTTT
CASSLFRTGGKNEKLFF
>TRBD2|TRBV10-3|TRBJ2-3|few
TGTGCCATCAGTGAGTCGTGGACTAGCGGAGGGGATACGCAGTATTTT
CAISESWTSGGDTQYF
>-|TRBV27|TRBJ2-1|-
TGTGCCAGCAGTTTAATGGGGGCAGGGATCGGCTACAATGAGCAGTTCTTC
CASSLMGAGIGYNEQFF
>TRBD1|TRBV3-1/TRBV3-2|TRBJ1-2|-
TGTGCCAGCAGCCGGTCACAGGGGGCGTCTGGCTACACCTTC
CASSRSQGASGYTF
>-|TRBV4-1|TRBJ1-3|-
TGCGCCAGCAGCCAAGAGGGACATAGAAAAGGAAACACCATATATTTT
CASSQEGHRKGNTIYF
>-|TRBV5-1|TRBJ2-7|-
TGCGCCAGCAGCTTGGAGGGGCAGGGCTCCTACGAGCAGTACTTC
CASSLEGQGSYEQYF
>-|TRBV7-6|TRBJ1-3|-
TGTGCCAGCAGCCTCGGGTCTTTCTCTGGAAACACCATATATTTT
CASSLGSFSGNTIYF
>-|TRBV29-1|TRBJ2-1|once
TGCAGCGTTGAACAGGGCGTCGATGAGCAGTTCTTC
CSVEQGVDEQFF
>TRBD1|TRBV30|TRBJ1-2|-
TGTGCCTGGAGTAAGACAGGGCATGGCTACACCTTC
CAWSKTGHGYTF
>TRBD1|TRBV28|TRBJ1-6|-
TGTGCCAGCAGGGACTACGACAGGGCTAATTCACCCCTCCACTTT
CASRDYDRANSPLHF
>TRBD1|TRBV28|TRBJ2-3|-
TGTGCCAGTACGGGACAGGGAATTTTCACGCAGTATTTT
CASTGQGIFTQYF